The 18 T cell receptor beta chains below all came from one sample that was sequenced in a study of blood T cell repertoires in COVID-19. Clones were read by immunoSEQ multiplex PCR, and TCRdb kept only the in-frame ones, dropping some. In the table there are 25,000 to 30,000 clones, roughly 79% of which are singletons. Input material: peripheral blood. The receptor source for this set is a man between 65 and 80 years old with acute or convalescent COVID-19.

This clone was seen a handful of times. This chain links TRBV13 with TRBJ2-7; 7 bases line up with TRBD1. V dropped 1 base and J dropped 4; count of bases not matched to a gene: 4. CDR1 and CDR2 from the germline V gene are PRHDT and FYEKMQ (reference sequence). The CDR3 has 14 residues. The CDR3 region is CASSLEGAPYEQYF. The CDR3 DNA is TGTGCCAGCAGCTTAGAGGGGGCGCCGTACGAGCAGTACTTC.

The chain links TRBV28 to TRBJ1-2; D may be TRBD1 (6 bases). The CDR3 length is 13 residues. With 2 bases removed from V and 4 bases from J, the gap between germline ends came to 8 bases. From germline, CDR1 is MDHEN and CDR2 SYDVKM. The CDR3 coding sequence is TGTGCCAGCAGTTTAGGGGGCAGCTATGGCTACACCTTC. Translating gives CASSLGGSYGYTF.

As DNA, the CDR3 is TGTGCCAGCAGTCACGACAGGGACAGGACCACTGAAGCTTTCTTT. It encodes CASSHDRDRTTEAFF. This sequence joins TRBV27 and TRBJ1-1; 8 nucleotides align to TRBD1. Germline values: CDR1 MNHEY, CDR2 SMNVEV (reference sequence). This CDR3 comprises 15 residues. J lost 4 bases, V lost 5 bases, and 9 bases had no gene match.

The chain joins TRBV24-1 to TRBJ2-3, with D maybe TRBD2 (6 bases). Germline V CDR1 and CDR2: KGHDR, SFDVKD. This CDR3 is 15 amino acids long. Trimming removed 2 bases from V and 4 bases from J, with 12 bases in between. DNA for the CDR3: TGTGCCACCAGTGATTACTGGGGCGGGGCAGATACGCAGTATTTT. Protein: CATSDYWGGADTQYF.

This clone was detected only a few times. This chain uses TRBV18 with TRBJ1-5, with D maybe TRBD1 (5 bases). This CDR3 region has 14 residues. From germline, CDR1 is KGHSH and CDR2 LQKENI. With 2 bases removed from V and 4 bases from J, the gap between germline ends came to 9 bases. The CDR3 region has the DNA TGTGCCAGCTCACCAGACAGTCGAAATCAGCCCCAGCATTTT. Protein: CASSPDSRNQPQHF.

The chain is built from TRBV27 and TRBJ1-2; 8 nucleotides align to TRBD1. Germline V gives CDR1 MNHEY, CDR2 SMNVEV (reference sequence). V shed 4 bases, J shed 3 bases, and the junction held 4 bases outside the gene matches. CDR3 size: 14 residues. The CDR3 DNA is TGTGCCAGCAGTTCCGGACAGGGTGACTATGGCTACACCTTC. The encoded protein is CASSSGQGDYGYTF.

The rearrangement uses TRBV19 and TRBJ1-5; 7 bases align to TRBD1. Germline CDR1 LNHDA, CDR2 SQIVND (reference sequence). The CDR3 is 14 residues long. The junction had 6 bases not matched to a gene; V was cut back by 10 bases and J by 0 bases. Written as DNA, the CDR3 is TGTGCCACGCAGGGACAGCATAGCAATCAGCCCCAGCATTTT. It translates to CATQGQHSNQPQHF.

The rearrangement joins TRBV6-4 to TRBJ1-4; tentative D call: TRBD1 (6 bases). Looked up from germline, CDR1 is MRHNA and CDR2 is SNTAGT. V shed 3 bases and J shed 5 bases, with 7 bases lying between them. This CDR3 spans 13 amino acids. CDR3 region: CASSEQGNEKLFF. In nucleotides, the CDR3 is TGTGCCAGCAGTGAACAGGGAAATGAAAAACTGTTTTTT.

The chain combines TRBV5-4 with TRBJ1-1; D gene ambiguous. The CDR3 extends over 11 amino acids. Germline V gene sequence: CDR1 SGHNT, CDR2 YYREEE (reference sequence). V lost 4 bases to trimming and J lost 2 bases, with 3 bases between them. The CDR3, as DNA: TGTGCCAGCAGCCTTAACACTGAAGCTTTCTTT. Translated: CASSLNTEAFF.

Here the CDR3 reads CASSRRSGPSYEQYF. DNA for the CDR3: TGTGCCAGCAGCAGACGGAGCGGACCCTCCTACGAGCAGTACTTC. The chain joins TRBV21-1 to TRBJ2-7; the table's D gene call, TRBD2, was not cross checked with the DNA. TRBV21-1 is annotated as a pseudogene. The CDR3 is made up of 15 amino acids.

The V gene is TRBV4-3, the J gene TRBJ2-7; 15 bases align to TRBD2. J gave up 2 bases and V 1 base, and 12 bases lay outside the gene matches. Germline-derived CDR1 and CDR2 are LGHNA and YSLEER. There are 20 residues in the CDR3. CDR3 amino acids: CASSQGIDLGLAGGPYEQYF. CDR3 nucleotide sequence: TGCGCCAGCAGCCAAGGGATTGATTTGGGACTAGCGGGAGGCCCCTACGAGCAGTACTTC.

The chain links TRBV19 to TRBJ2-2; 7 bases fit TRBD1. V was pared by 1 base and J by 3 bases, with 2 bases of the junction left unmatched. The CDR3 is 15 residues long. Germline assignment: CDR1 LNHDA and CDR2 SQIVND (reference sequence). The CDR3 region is CASSIGTGDTGELFF. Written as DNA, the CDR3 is TGTGCCAGTAGTATAGGGACAGGAGACACCGGGGAGCTGTTTTTT.

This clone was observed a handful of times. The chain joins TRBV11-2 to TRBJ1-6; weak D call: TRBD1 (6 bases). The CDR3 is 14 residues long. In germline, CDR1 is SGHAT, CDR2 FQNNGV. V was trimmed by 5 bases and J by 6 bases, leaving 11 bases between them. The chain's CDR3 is CASSQGTTNSPLHF. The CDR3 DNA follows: TGTGCCAGCAGCCAGGGGACAACTAATTCACCCCTCCACTTT.

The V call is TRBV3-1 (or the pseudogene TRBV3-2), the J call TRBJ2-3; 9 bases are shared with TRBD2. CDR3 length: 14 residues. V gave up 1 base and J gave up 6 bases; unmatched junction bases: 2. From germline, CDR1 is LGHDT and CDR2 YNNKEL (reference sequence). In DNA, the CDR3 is TGTGCCAGCAGCCAAGGCGGGGGGGCGGATACGCAGTATTTT. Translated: CASSQGGGADTQYF.

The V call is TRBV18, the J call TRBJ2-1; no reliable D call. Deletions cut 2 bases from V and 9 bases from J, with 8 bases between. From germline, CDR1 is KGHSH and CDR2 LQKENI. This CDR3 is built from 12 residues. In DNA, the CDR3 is TGTGCCAGCTCACCATGGCGGAGTGAGCAGTTCTTC. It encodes CASSPWRSEQFF.

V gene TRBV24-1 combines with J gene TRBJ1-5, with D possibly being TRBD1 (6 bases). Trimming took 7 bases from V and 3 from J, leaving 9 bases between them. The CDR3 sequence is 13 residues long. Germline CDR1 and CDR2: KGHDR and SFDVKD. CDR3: CATSRTDNQPQHF. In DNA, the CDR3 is TGTGCCACCAGCCGGACAGACAATCAGCCCCAGCATTTT.

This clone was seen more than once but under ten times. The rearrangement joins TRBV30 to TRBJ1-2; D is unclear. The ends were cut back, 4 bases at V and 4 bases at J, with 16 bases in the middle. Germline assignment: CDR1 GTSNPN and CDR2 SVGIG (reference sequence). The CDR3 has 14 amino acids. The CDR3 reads CAWTTVLTGYGYTF. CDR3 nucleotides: TGTGCCTGGACTACCGTCCTCACCGGCTATGGCTACACCTTC.

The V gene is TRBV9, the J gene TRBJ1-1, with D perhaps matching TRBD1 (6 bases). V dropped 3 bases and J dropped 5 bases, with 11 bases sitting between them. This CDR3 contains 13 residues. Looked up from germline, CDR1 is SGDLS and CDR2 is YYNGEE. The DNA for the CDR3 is TGTGCCAGCAGCGGACAGGTTGAAACTGAAGCTTTCTTT. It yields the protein CASSGQVETEAFF.